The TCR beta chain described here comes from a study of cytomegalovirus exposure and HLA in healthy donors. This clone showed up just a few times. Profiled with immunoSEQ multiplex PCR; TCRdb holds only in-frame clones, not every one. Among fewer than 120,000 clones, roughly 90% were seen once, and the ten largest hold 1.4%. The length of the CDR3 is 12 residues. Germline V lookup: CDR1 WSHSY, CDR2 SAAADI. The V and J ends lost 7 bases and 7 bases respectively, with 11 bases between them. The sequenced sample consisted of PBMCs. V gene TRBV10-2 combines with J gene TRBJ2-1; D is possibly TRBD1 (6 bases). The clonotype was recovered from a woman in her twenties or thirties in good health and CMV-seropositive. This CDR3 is CASKNQGNEQFF. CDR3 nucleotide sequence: TGCGCCAGCAAGAATCAGGGGAATGAGCAGTTCTTC.